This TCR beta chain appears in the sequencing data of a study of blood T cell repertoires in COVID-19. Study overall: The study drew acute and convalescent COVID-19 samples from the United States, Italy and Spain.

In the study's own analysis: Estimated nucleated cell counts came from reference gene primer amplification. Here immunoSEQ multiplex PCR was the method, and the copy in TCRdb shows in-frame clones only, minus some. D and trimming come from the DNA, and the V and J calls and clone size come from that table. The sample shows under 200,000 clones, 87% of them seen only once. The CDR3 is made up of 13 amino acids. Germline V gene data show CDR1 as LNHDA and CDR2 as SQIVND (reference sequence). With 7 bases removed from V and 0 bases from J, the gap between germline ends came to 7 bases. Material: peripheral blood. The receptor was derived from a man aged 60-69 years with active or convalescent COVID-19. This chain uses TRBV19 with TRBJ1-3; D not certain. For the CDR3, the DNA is TGTGCCAGTATCGTCTACTCTGGAAACACCATATATTTT. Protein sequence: CASIVYSGNTIYF.